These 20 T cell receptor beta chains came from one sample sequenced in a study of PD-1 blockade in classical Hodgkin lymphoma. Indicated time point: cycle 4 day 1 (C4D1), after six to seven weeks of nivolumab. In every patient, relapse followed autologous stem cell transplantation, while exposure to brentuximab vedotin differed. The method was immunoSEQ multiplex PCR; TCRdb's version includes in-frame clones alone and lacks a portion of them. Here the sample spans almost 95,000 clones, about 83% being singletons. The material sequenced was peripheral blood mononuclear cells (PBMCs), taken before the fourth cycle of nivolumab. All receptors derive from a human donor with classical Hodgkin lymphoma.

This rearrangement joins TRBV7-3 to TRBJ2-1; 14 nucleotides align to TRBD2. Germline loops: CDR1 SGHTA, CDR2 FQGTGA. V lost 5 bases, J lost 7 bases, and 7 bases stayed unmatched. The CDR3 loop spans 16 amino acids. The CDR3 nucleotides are TGTGCCAGCAGCCCTGGGACTAGCGGGAGTCTAAATGAGCAGTTCTTC. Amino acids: CASSPGTSGSLNEQFF.

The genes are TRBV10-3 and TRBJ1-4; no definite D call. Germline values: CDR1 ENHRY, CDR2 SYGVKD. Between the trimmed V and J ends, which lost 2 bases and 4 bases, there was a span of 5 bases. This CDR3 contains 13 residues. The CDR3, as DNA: TGTGCCATCAGTGAGGGCTATAATGAAAAACTGTTTTTT. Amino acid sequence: CAISEGYNEKLFF.

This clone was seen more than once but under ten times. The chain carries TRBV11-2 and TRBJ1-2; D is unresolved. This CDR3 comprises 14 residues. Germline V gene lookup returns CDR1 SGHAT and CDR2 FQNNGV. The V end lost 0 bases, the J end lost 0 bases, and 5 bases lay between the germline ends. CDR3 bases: TGTGCCAGCAGCTTAGACAGCGCTAACTATGGCTACACCTTC. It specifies CASSLDSANYGYTF.

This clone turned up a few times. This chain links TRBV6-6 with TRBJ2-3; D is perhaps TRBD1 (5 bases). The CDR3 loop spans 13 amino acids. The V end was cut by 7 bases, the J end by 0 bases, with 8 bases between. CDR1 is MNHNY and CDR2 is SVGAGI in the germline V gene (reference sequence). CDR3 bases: TGTGCCAGCACCAAGGGGAGCACAGATACGCAGTATTTT. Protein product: CASTKGSTDTQYF.

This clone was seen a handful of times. The CDR3 spells CASSFQQGSPLHF. CDR3 in DNA: TGTGCCAGCAGTTTCCAACAGGGTTCACCCCTCCACTTT. The chain joins TRBV27 to TRBJ1-6; D may be TRBD1 (6 bases). The CDR3 consists of 13 residues. Trimming cost V 3 bases and J 9 bases, with 9 bases left between them. Per germline, CDR1 MNHEY and CDR2 SMNVEV (reference sequence).

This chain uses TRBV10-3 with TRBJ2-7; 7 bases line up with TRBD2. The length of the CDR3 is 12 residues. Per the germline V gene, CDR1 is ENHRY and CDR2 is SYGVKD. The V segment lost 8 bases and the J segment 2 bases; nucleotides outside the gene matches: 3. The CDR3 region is CAIGDYAYEQYF. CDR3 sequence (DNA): TGTGCCATCGGGGACTATGCCTACGAGCAGTACTTC.

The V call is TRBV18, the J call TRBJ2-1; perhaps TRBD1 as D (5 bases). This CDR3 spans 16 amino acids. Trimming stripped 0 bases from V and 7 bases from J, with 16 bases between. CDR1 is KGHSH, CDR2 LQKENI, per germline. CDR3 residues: CASSPPNRNPGNEQFF. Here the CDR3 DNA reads TGTGCCAGCTCACCACCGAATCGAAACCCAGGGAATGAGCAGTTCTTC.

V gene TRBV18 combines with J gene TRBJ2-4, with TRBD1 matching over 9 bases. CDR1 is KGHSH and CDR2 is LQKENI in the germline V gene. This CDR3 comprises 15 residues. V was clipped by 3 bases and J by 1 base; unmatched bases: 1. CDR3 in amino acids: CASSPGTGAKNIQYF. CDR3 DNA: TGTGCCAGCTCACCCGGGACAGGGGCCAAAAACATTCAGTACTTC.

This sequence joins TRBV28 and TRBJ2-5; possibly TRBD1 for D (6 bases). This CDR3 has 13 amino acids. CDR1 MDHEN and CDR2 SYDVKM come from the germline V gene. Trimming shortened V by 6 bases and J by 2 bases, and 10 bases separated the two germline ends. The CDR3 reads CASRETGQETQYF. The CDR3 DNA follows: TGTGCCAGCAGGGAAACAGGGCAAGAGACCCAGTACTTC.

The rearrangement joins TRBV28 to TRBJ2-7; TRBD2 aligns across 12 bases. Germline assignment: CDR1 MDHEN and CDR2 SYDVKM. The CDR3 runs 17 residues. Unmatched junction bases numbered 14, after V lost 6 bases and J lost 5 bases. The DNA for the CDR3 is TGTGCCAGCAGCCTCCCCATTGGACTAGCGGGACAGAACGAGCAGTACTTC. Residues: CASSLPIGLAGQNEQYF.

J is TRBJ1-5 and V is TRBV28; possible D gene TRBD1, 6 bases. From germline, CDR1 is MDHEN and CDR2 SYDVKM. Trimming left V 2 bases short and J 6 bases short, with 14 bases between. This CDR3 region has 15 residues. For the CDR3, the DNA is TGTGCCAGCAGTTTAGGAAGGGGGGCCTCTCAGCCCCAGCATTTT. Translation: CASSLGRGASQPQHF.

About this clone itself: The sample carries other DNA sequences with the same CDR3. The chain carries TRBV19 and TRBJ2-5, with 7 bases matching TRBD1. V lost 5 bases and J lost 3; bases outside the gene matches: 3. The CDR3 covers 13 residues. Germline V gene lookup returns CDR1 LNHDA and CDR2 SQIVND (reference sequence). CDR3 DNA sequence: TGTGCCAGTAGTCGGGGACAGAAAGAGACCCAGTACTTC. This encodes CASSRGQKETQYF. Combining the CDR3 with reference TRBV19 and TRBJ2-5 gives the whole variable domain DGGITQSPKYLFRKEGQNVTLSCEQNLNHDAMYWYRQDPGQGLRLIYYSQIVNDFQKGDIAEGYSVSREKKESFPLTVTSAQKNPTAFYLCASSRGQKETQYFGPGTRLLVL.

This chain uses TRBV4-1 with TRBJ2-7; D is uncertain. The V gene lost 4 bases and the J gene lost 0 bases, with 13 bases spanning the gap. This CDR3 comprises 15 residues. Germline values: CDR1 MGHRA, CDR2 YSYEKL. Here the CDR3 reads CASSRAPTSSYEQYF. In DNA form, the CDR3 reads TGCGCCAGCAGCCGAGCCCCCACCTCCTCCTACGAGCAGTACTTC.

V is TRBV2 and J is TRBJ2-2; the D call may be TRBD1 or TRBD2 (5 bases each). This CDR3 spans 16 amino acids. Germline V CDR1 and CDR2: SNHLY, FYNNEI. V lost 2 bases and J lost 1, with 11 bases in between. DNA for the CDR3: TGTGCCAGCAGTGAATGGGGGAGTCTGAACACCGGGGAGCTGTTTTTT. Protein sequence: CASSEWGSLNTGELFF.

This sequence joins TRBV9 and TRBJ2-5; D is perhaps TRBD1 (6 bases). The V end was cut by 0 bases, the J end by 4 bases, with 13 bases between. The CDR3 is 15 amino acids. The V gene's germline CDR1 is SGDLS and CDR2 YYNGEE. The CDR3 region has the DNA TGTGCCAGCAGCGTAGGAACAGGGAGAAGAGAGACCCAGTACTTC. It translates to CASSVGTGRRETQYF.

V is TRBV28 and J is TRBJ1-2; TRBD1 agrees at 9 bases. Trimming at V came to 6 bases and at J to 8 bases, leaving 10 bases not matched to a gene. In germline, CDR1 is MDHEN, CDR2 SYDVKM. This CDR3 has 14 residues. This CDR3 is CASRSGQGRKGYTF. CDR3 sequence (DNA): TGTGCCAGCAGATCCGGACAGGGGAGGAAGGGCTACACCTTC.

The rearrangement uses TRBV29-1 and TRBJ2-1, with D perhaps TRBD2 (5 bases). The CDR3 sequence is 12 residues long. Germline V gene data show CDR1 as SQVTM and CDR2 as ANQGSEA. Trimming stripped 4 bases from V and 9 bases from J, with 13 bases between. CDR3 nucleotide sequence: TGCAGCGTTGGCGGATCAGGAGGTGAGCAGTTCTTC. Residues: CSVGGSGGEQFF.

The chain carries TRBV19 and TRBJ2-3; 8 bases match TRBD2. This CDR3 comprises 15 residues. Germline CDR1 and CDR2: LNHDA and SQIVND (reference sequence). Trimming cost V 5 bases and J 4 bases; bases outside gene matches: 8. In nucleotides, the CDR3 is TGTGCCAGTAGTCTAACGGGAGGGCCCCCAGATACGCAGTATTTT. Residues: CASSLTGGPPDTQYF.

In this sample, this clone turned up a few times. CDR3 sequence: CSVGFQGWRETQYF. CDR3 nucleotides: TGCAGCGTTGGATTTCAGGGGTGGAGGGAGACCCAGTACTTC. The genes are TRBV29-1 and TRBJ2-5; D might be TRBD1 (6 bases). Trimming removed 4 bases from V and 5 bases from J, with 17 bases in between. The CDR3 loop spans 14 amino acids. Germline assignment: CDR1 SQVTM and CDR2 ANQGSEA.

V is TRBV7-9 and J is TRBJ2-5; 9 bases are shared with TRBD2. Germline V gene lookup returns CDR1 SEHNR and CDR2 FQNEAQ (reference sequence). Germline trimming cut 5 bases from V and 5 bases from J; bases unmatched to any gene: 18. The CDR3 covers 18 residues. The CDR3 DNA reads TGTGCCAGCAGCGCCGGGACCCGAGGGACTAGCCTCCAGGAGACCCAGTACTTC. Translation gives CASSAGTRGTSLQETQYF.